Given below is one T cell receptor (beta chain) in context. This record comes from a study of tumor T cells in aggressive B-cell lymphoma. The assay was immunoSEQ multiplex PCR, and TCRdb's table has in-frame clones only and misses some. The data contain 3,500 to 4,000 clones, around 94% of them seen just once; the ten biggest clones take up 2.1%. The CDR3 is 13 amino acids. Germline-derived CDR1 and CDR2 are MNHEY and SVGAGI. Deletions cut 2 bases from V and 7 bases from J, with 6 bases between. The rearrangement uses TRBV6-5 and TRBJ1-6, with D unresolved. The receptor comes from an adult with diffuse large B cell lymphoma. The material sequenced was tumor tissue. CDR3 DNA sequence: TGTGCCAGCAGTTACAACAGAAATTCACCCCTCCACTTT. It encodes CASSYNRNSPLHF.